Sequencing of this TCR beta chain was carried out in a study of control samples from healthy donors and cancer patients. Profiled with immunoSEQ multiplex PCR; TCRdb holds only in-frame clones, not every one. The data show about 120,000 clones, with around 92% seen just once and around 2.1% held by the top ten. CDR3 length: 14 residues. Germline CDR1 reads MDHEN; CDR2 reads SYDVKM. V lost 6 bases to trimming and J lost 7 bases; unmatched junction nucleotides: 9. Sequencing was performed on blood. This chain uses TRBV28 with TRBJ1-2; 9 positions agree with TRBD1. The source is a woman aged 45-65 years in good health. The chain's CDR3 is CASSWDRAVGGYTF. CDR3 DNA: TGTGCCAGCAGCTGGGACAGGGCAGTGGGTGGCTACACCTTC.